The source of this TCR beta chain is a study of shared clonotypes between healthy human individuals. Study context: Three plates were used per donor for CD4 naive, three for CD4 memory, two for CD8 naive and one for CD8 memory.

Germline values: CDR1 SGDLS, CDR2 YYNGEE. The CDR3 is made up of 15 amino acids. Trimming removed 2 bases from V and 4 bases from J; junction bases left unmatched: 6. Clones were sequenced by immunoSEQ multiplex PCR, and TCRdb holds only the in-frame ones, with some missing. The repertoire has around 1.4 million clones, less than 99% of them found once; the top ten carry over 0.3%. Material for sequencing was naive CD4+ T cells sorted from blood. Subset meaning: CD45RA+ positively selected. This receptor was obtained from a man aged 25 to 40 in good health. The chain couples TRBV9 to TRBJ2-3, with 8 nucleotides matching TRBD2. CDR3 nucleotides: TGTGCCAGCAGCGTGAGCGGGAGAGGAGCAGATACGCAGTATTTT. This encodes CASSVSGRGADTQYF.